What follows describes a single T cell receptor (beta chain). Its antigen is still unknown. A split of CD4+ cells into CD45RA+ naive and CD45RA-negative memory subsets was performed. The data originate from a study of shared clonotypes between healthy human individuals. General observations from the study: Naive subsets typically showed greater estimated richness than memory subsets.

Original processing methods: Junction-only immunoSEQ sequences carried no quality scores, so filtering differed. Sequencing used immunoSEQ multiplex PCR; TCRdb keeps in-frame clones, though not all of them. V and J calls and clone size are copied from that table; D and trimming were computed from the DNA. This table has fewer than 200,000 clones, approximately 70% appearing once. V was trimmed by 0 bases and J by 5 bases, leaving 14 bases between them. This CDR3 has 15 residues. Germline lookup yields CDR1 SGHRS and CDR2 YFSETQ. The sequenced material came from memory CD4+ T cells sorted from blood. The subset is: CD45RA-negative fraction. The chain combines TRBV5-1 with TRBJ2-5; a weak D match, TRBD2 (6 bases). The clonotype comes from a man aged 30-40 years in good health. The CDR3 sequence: CASSLDIGEAETQYF. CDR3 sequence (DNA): TGCGCCAGCAGCTTGGACATAGGGGAGGCGGAGACCCAGTACTTC.